The 15 T cell receptor beta chains reported below all come from one sample, sequenced in a study of cytomegalovirus exposure and HLA in healthy donors. Here immunoSEQ multiplex PCR was the method, and the copy in TCRdb shows in-frame clones only, minus some. The sample lists over 150,000 clones, 65% to 90% seen once, with about a fifth in the top ten. Specimen: PBMCs. The receptors derive from a man in his late teens or twenties in good health and CMV-seropositive.

The rearrangement links TRBV30 to TRBJ2-1; 7 bases align to TRBD2. The germline V gene encodes CDR1 GTSNPN and CDR2 SVGIG (reference sequence). CDR3 length: 16 residues. V lost 3 bases to trimming and J lost 0 bases; unmatched junction nucleotides: 8. The CDR3 nucleotides are TGTGCCTGGAGGGGGGAGGGACTCTCCTCCTACAATGAGCAGTTCTTC. Translated, it gives CAWRGEGLSSYNEQFF. The variable domain in full, with the rest retrieved from reference TRBV30 and TRBJ2-1, is SQTIHQWPATLVQPVGSPLSLECTVEGTSNPNLYWYRQAAGRGLQLLFYSVGIGQISSEVPQNLSASRPQDRQFILSSKKLLLSDSGFYLCAWRGEGLSSYNEQFFGPGTRLTVL.

The chain uses TRBV15 and TRBJ2-7; 7 nucleotides align to TRBD1. The CDR3 totals 15 residues. Germline V gene data show CDR1 as LNHNV and CDR2 as YYDKDF (reference sequence). Trimming cost V 0 bases and J 3 bases; bases outside gene matches: 5. This chain's CDR3 is CATSRDSGGNYEQYF. The CDR3 DNA reads as TGTGCCACCAGCAGAGATTCAGGGGGAAACTACGAGCAGTACTTC.

J is TRBJ2-1 and V is TRBV10-3, with D perhaps TRBD1 (6 bases). Germline V CDR1 and CDR2: ENHRY, SYGVKD. This CDR3 has 12 amino acids. V dropped 8 bases and J dropped 10 bases, with 15 bases sitting between them. The CDR3: CAISRTEGEQFF. The CDR3 region has the DNA TGTGCCATCTCACGGACAGAGGGAGAGCAGTTCTTC.

J is TRBJ2-3 and V is TRBV7-9; weak D call: TRBD1 (5 bases). The germline CDR1 and CDR2 sequences are SEHNR and FQNEAQ (reference sequence). V lost 1 base and J 3 bases, leaving 11 bases between the germline ends. The CDR3 is 15 amino acids. In nucleotides, the CDR3 is TGTGCCAGCAGCTTAGTAAGGTCAGGGACAGATACGCAGTATTTT. Its translation is CASSLVRSGTDTQYF.

V usage is TRBV30 and J usage is TRBJ2-2, with a weak D call TRBD2 (5 bases). V shed 3 bases and J shed 8 bases, with 22 bases lying between them. The CDR3 runs to 16 residues. The V gene's germline CDR1 is GTSNPN and CDR2 SVGIG (reference sequence). In DNA form, the CDR3 reads TGTGCCTGGAGGATAGGCGGGCGACCACCCCGAGGGGAGCTGTTTTTT. It yields the protein CAWRIGGRPPRGELFF.

The chain recombines TRBV9 with TRBJ2-3, with D possibly matching TRBD2 (5 bases). V gave up 3 bases and J gave up 2 bases, with 13 bases separating them. CDR1 SGDLS and CDR2 YYNGEE come from the germline V gene. This CDR3 region has 15 residues. In nucleotides, the CDR3 is TGTGCCAGCAGCGCAGTGAGGGTCCCCACAGATACGCAGTATTTT. This gives the protein CASSAVRVPTDTQYF.

The gene calls are TRBV10-3 and TRBJ2-7; D unresolved. Germline CDR1 is ENHRY and CDR2 is SYGVKD. This CDR3 region has 16 residues. Between the trimmed V and J ends, which lost 3 bases and 0 bases, there was a span of 15 bases. CDR3 amino acids: CAISDPGRGNSYEQYF. The CDR3 DNA follows: TGTGCCATCAGTGACCCGGGTCGAGGCAACTCCTACGAGCAGTACTTC.

A single count supports this clone. The V gene is TRBV13, the J gene TRBJ2-7; possible D gene TRBD1, 5 bases. CDR1 is PRHDT, CDR2 FYEKMQ, per germline (reference sequence). The CDR3 covers 16 residues. Trimming left V 0 bases short and J 4 bases short, with 16 bases between. CDR3 sequence: CASSLGNGPKGYEQYF. The CDR3 DNA reads as TGTGCCAGCAGCTTAGGGAATGGCCCAAAGGGGTACGAGCAGTACTTC.

The V and J genes are TRBV15 and TRBJ2-5; tentative D call: TRBD2 (5 bases). Per the germline V gene, CDR1 is LNHNV and CDR2 is YYDKDF (reference sequence). Between the trimmed V and J ends, which lost 2 bases and 0 bases, there was a span of 13 bases. This CDR3 has 16 amino acids. The CDR3 is CATSRYEGGYQETQYF. DNA of the CDR3: TGTGCCACCAGCAGATACGAGGGCGGGTACCAAGAGACCCAGTACTTC.

The chain is built from TRBV30 and TRBJ1-5; 7 bases match TRBD1. V lost 3 bases and J lost 6; bases outside the gene matches: 11. This CDR3 contains 15 residues. CDR1 GTSNPN and CDR2 SVGIG come from the germline V gene (reference sequence). CDR3: CAWSLGGRGSQPQHF. The CDR3 bases are TGTGCCTGGAGCCTAGGGGGCAGGGGGAGTCAGCCCCAGCATTTT.

The chain uses TRBV7-6 and TRBJ2-7; 11 bases match TRBD2. J was trimmed by 4 bases and V by 1 base; bases with no gene match: 12. The CDR3 is made up of 18 amino acids. Germline V gene sequence: CDR1 SGHVS, CDR2 FNYEAQ. CDR3: CASSLVAMGLAVSYEQYF. The CDR3 DNA reads TGTGCCAGCAGCTTAGTAGCTATGGGACTAGCGGTATCATACGAGCAGTACTTC. The full variable domain, in which reference TRBV7-6 and TRBJ2-7 provide the parts outside the CDR3, is GAGVSQSPRYKVTKRGQDVALRCDPISGHVSLYWYRQALGQGPEFLTYFNYEAQQDKSGLPNDRFSAERPEGSISTLTIQRTEQRDSAMYRCASSLVAMGLAVSYEQYFGPGTRLTVT.

The rearrangement joins TRBV6-5 to TRBJ1-6; 8 bases align to TRBD1. The length of the CDR3 is 16 residues. J lost 9 bases, V lost 2 bases, and 9 bases had no gene match. CDR1 is MNHEY, CDR2 SVGAGI, per germline. The CDR3: CASSYRQGWEGSPLHF. CDR3 DNA: TGTGCCAGCAGTTACCGACAGGGGTGGGAGGGTTCACCCCTCCACTTT.

V is TRBV7-9 and J is TRBJ2-2; 8 bases align to TRBD1. CDR1 is SEHNR, CDR2 FQNEAQ, per germline (reference sequence). Unmatched junction bases numbered 3, after V lost 7 bases and J lost 5 bases. The CDR3 covers 13 residues. The CDR3 is CASTTGGTGELFF. In nucleotides, the CDR3 is TGTGCCAGCACAACAGGGGGTACCGGGGAGCTGTTTTTT.

The chain has TRBV6-6 and TRBJ1-2, with D maybe TRBD1 (5 bases). The CDR3 totals 13 residues. From germline, CDR1 is MNHNY and CDR2 SVGAGI (reference sequence). V was shortened by 5 bases and J by 4 bases, with 11 bases between the two germline ends. CDR3 nucleotide sequence: TGTGCCAGCAGTCTCGACAGCCGCTATGGCTACACCTTC. Protein sequence: CASSLDSRYGYTF.

The CDR3 coding sequence is TGCGCCAGCAGCCAAGATGAACAGGGGGCCTACGAGCAGTACTTC. Its translation: CASSQDEQGAYEQYF. This chain joins TRBV4-3 and TRBJ2-7; 8 bases agree with TRBD1. Germline lookup yields CDR1 LGHNA and CDR2 YSLEER. The V segment lost 0 bases and the J segment 2 bases; nucleotides outside the gene matches: 3. The CDR3 sequence is 15 residues long.